Listed here are 22 T cell receptor beta chains from one sample, sequenced in a study of identical twins. TCRdb processed the 5' RACE reads anew with MiXCR; each CDR3 protein has one entry. Here the sample spans around 280,000 distinct CDR3 sequences, approximately 8.5% being singletons. These same data were also listed under a study on yellow fever vaccine responses in identical twins.

Sequencing was performed on memory (CD45RO+) T cells sorted from blood. The receptors originated from a young woman in good health.

In its sample, this clonotype was seen a few times. V and J are TRBV28 and TRBJ1-3, with a tentative D call TRBD1 (6 bases). Trimming removed 11 bases at V and 9 bases at J, with 23 bases between. Germline V gene sequence: CDR1 MDHEN, CDR2 SYDVKM. This CDR3 has 14 residues. CDR3 sequence reads: CAANTGGSASTIYF. As DNA, the CDR3 is TGTGCCGCGAACACCGGGGGCTCAGCGAGCACCATATATTTT.

This clonotype has a handful of counts. This chain connects TRBV7-7 to TRBJ2-2, with TRBD2 matching 8 bases. The V segment lost 4 bases and the J segment 1 base; nucleotides outside the gene matches: 5. From germline, CDR1 is SSHAT and CDR2 FNYEAQ (reference sequence). This CDR3 spans 16 amino acids. CDR3 in amino acids: CASSSAGTRNTGELFF. The DNA of the CDR3 is TGTGCCAGCAGCTCAGCCGGGACTAGGAACACCGGGGAGCTGTTTTTT.

This clonotype was picked up many times. The V call is TRBV6-4, the J call TRBJ2-2; D is tentatively TRBD1 or TRBD2 (5 bases each). V shed 8 bases and J shed 5 bases, with 12 bases lying between them. The CDR3 consists of 13 residues. CDR1 MRHNA and CDR2 SNTAGT come from the germline V gene. CDR3 sequence: CASSQGETGELFF. Here the CDR3 DNA reads TGTGCCAGCTCGCAGGGAGAAACCGGGGAGCTGTTTTTT.

The genes are TRBV28 and TRBJ2-7; 8 bases align to TRBD1. The V gene end was trimmed by 5 bases and the J gene end by 6 bases; junction bases not matched to a gene: 12. This CDR3 has 15 amino acids. Germline CDR1 and CDR2: MDHEN and SYDVKM. The CDR3 DNA reads TGTGCCAGCAGTCCCTCCTCAGGGGGCTATGTCGAGCAGTACTTC. Protein product: CASSPSSGGYVEQYF.

This clonotype turned up a few times. The J gene is TRBJ1-1, the V gene TRBV15; tentative D call: TRBD1 (5 bases). Germline V gene data show CDR1 as LNHNV and CDR2 as YYDKDF (reference sequence). Trimming pared 1 base from V and 7 bases from J, leaving 13 bases between. CDR3 length: 14 residues. CDR3 residues: CATSRVGVGGEAFF. The CDR3 DNA is TGTGCCACCAGCAGAGTCGGGGTCGGGGGTGAAGCTTTCTTT.

Only a few counts were recorded for this clonotype. The chain combines TRBV5-5 with TRBJ1-2; 7 bases match TRBD1. There are 14 residues in the CDR3. With V trimmed by 2 bases and J by 6 bases, 7 bases remained unmatched. Germline V gene data show CDR1 as SGHKS and CDR2 as YYEKEE (reference sequence). The DNA for the CDR3 is TGTGCCAGCAGCTTATTCACAGGGGCCAATGGCTACACCTTC. Its translation: CASSLFTGANGYTF. Based on the CDR3 plus reference TRBV5-5 and TRBJ1-2, the full variable domain is DAGVTQSPTHLIKTRGQQVTLRCSPISGHKSVSWYQQVLGQGPQFIFQYYEKEERGRGNFPDRFSARQFPNYSSELNVNALLLGDSALYLCASSLFTGANGYTFGSGTRLTVV.

This clonotype was detected ten times or more. The chain recombines TRBV4-2 with TRBJ1-5, with D tentatively TRBD1 (6 bases). Germline-derived CDR1 and CDR2 are LGHNA and YNFKEQ. This CDR3 has 14 residues. Trimming pared 4 bases from V and 7 bases from J, leaving 14 bases between. The CDR3 reads CASSPENRDQPQHF. CDR3 DNA: TGTGCCAGCAGCCCAGAGAACAGGGACCAGCCCCAGCATTTT.

As DNA, the CDR3 is TGCAGCGTTGAAGCTTGGGGGGCAGATACGCAGTATTTT. This gives the protein CSVEAWGADTQYF. The chain employs TRBV29-1 and TRBJ2-3, with D perhaps TRBD2 (6 bases). The CDR3 extends over 13 amino acids. V was trimmed by 1 base and J by 4 bases, leaving 9 bases between them. The V gene's germline CDR1 is SQVTM and CDR2 ANQGSEA.

This clonotype was observed at least ten times. This chain uses TRBV29-1 with TRBJ2-2; 8 positions agree with TRBD2. CDR3 length equals 13 residues. CDR1 is SQVTM and CDR2 is ANQGSEA in the germline V gene. V shed 3 bases, J shed 5 bases, and the junction held 2 bases outside the gene matches. CDR3 coding DNA: TGCAGCGTTGACGGGAGGGAAACCGGGGAGCTGTTTTTT. Translated: CSVDGRETGELFF.

This clonotype showed up many times. This chain uses TRBV3-1 with TRBJ2-2, with D tentatively TRBD1 (6 bases). V dropped 4 bases and J dropped 1 base, with 10 bases sitting between them. Germline V gives CDR1 LGHDT, CDR2 YNNKEL (reference sequence). CDR3 length equals 15 residues. The CDR3 sequence is CASSPDRLNTGELFF. CDR3 DNA: TGTGCCAGCAGCCCTGACAGGTTGAACACCGGGGAGCTGTTTTTT.

There are many counts of this clonotype. This rearrangement joins TRBV20-1 to TRBJ2-1; D possibly uses TRBD1 or TRBD2 (7 bases each). Per germline, CDR1 DFQATT and CDR2 SNEGSKA (reference sequence). The CDR3 has 14 amino acids. Trimming left V 3 bases short and J 10 bases short, with 19 bases between. The CDR3 DNA follows: TGCAGTGCTAGCCCACCAGGACTAGGGGGCGAGCAGTTCTTC. Translation gives CSASPPGLGGEQFF.

This clonotype was observed a few times. The rearrangement joins TRBV10-1 to TRBJ2-1; perhaps TRBD2 as D (6 bases). The CDR3 spans 12 residues. Trimming pared 11 bases from V and 7 bases from J, leaving 15 bases between. CDR1 and CDR2 from the germline V gene are WNHNN and SYGVQD (reference sequence). The CDR3 reads CAPRRECNEQFF. The CDR3 DNA follows: TGCGCCCCTAGGCGGGAATGTAATGAGCAGTTCTTC.

This chain links TRBV10-3 with TRBJ1-6; the match to TRBD1 covers 7 bases. Per germline, CDR1 ENHRY and CDR2 SYGVKD. This CDR3 is 15 amino acids long. J lost 5 bases, V lost 3 bases, and 4 bases had no gene match. The CDR3: CAISDTGTDNSPLHF. The CDR3 nucleotides are TGTGCCATCAGTGATACCGGGACAGATAATTCACCCCTCCACTTT.

The rearrangement joins TRBV3-1 to TRBJ1-3; no definite D call. The V end was cut by 3 bases, the J end by 2 bases, with 8 bases between. Germline-derived CDR1 and CDR2 are LGHDT and YNNKEL (reference sequence). This CDR3 has 14 residues. CDR3 nucleotides: TGTGCCAGCAGCCAGAGGGAGACTGGAAACACCATATATTTT. It yields the protein CASSQRETGNTIYF.

This clonotype has a count of ten or more. The chain uses TRBV9 and TRBJ1-1, with D unclear. Per the germline V gene, CDR1 is SGDLS and CDR2 is YYNGEE. With 2 bases removed from V and 2 bases from J, the gap between germline ends came to 10 bases. This CDR3 contains 14 residues. CDR3 in DNA: TGTGCCAGCAGCGTTATGGCCCTTAACACTGAAGCTTTCTTT. Its protein product is CASSVMALNTEAFF. The variable domain in full, with the rest retrieved from reference TRBV9 and TRBJ1-1, is DSGVTQTPKHLITATGQRVTLRCSPRSGDLSVYWYQQSLDQGLQFLIQYYNGEERAKGNILERFSAQQFPDLHSELNLSSLELGDSALYFCASSVMALNTEAFFGQGTRLTVV.

This clonotype occurred a few times. The chain recombines TRBV28 with TRBJ1-1; maybe TRBD1 (6 bases). CDR1 MDHEN and CDR2 SYDVKM come from the germline V gene. Trimming removed 6 bases from V and 1 base from J, with 15 bases in between. The CDR3 consists of 15 residues. For the CDR3, the DNA is TGTGCCAGCAGCTTTCGACGGACAGCGAACACTGAAGCTTTCTTT. This codes for CASSFRRTANTEAFF.

This clonotype was seen more than once but under ten times. The chain carries TRBV9 and TRBJ1-1, with D tentatively TRBD1 (5 bases). The CDR3 totals 14 residues. The germline CDR1 and CDR2 sequences are SGDLS and YYNGEE. V was trimmed by 0 bases and J by 4 bases, leaving 10 bases between them. CDR3 nucleotides: TGTGCCAGCAGCGTAGCCGGGGACCGCACTGAAGCTTTCTTT. This codes for CASSVAGDRTEAFF.

This clonotype was seen at least ten times. The chain recombines TRBV5-1 with TRBJ1-2, with D possibly matching TRBD1 (5 bases). Deletions cut 5 bases from V and 2 bases from J, with 10 bases between. This CDR3 is built from 13 residues. The germline gives CDR1 SGHRS, CDR2 YFSETQ. The CDR3: CASRAGDNYGYTF. The CDR3, as DNA: TGCGCCAGCAGAGCCGGGGACAACTATGGCTACACCTTC.

J is TRBJ2-7 and V is TRBV6-1, with 7 bases fitting TRBD1. There are 14 residues in the CDR3. Germline V lookup: CDR1 MNHNS, CDR2 SASEGT. Trimming removed 1 base from V and 7 bases from J; junction bases left unmatched: 7. As DNA, the CDR3 is TGTGCCAGCAGTGAAGAGGGGGCCTTCGGGGAGCAGTACTTC. As protein: CASSEEGAFGEQYF.

This clonotype has at least ten counts. This chain joins TRBV3-2 and TRBJ1-2; the listed D gene, TRBD1, was not tested against the DNA. TRBV3-2 is termed a pseudogene. The length of the CDR3 is 16 residues. DNA for the CDR3: TGTGCCAGCTCAGTATCCCGTACCCTGTCTATTCATGGCTACACCTTC. This encodes CASSVSRTLSIHGYTF.

This clonotype turned up a few times. The rearrangement uses TRBV10-1 and TRBJ1-6, with D maybe TRBD1 (6 bases). Trimming cost V 5 bases and J 8 bases, with 13 bases left between them. CDR1 WNHNN and CDR2 SYGVQD come from the germline V gene (reference sequence). The CDR3 has 14 amino acids. The CDR3 reads CASSRGRTDSPLHF. CDR3 bases: TGCGCCAGCAGTCGGGGGCGAACGGATTCACCCCTCCACTTT.

The chain couples TRBV28 to TRBJ2-4; 15 nucleotides align to TRBD2. The V gene end was trimmed by 8 bases and the J gene end by 2 bases; junction bases not matched to a gene: 10. CDR3 length: 18 residues. The germline gives CDR1 MDHEN, CDR2 SYDVKM. CDR3 region: CASCPGTSGRRSKNIQYF. As DNA, the CDR3 is TGTGCCAGCTGTCCCGGGACTAGCGGGAGGAGATCCAAAAACATTCAGTACTTC. The whole variable domain, remainder taken from reference TRBV28 and TRBJ2-4, is DVKVTQSSRYLVKRTGEKVFLECVQDMDHENMFWYRQDPGLGLRLIYFSYDVKMKEKGDIPEGYSVSREKKERFSLILESASTNQTSMYLCASCPGTSGRRSKNIQYFGAGTRLSVL.